This TCR beta chain was captured by sequencing in a study of tumor-infiltrating lymphocytes in primary liver carcinoma. The overall study: Recorded tumor stage was T1-T3 N0M0, with diameters of roughly 4.2 to 11 cm.

This clonotype turned up a few times. What it recognizes is unknown. Study outcomes and limitations: Significantly larger top-250-clone fractions were found in tumors than in blood (p = 0.039). Paired tumor-adjacent and tumor-blood samples overlapped less than tumor region pairs did.

Starting material of 450 to 500 ng total RNA yielded TCR beta cDNA via a constant-region primer. Amplification in three nested multiplex PCR rounds with slightly modified ARM-PCR gave rise to TCR beta libraries. Each CDR3 protein is one row after TCRdb ran MiXCR on the multiplex PCR reads. Among about 200,000 distinct CDR3 sequences, less than 65% were seen once, and the ten largest hold 6% to 8.5%. For blood RNA, unsorted whole blood served as the source, and germline DNA was extracted too. Sequences were obtained from peripheral blood. The sequence was obtained from an older woman with primary liver carcinoma and hepatitis B virus infection.

CDR3 coding DNA: TGTGCCAGCAGTGGAACTAGGGACACCGGGGAGCTGTTTTTT. It translates to CASSGTRDTGELFF. The V and J genes are TRBV12-3 or TRBV12-4 and TRBJ2-2; D is perhaps TRBD2 (5 bases). V gave up 5 bases and J gave up 3 bases, with 10 bases separating them. CDR3 length: 14 residues.